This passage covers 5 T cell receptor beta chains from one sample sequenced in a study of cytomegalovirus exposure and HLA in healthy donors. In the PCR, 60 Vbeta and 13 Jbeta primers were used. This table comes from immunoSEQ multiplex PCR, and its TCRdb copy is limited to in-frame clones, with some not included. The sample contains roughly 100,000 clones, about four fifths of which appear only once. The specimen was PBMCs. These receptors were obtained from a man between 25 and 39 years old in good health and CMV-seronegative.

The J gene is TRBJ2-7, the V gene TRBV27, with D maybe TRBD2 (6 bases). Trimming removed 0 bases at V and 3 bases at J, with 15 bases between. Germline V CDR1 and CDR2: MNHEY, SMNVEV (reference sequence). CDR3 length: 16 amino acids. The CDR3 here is CASSLSPTLTSYEQYF. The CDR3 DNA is TGTGCCAGCAGTTTATCACCCACCCTGACTAGCTACGAGCAGTACTTC.

The CDR3 DNA is TGCAGCGTAGCAATGAACACTGAAGCTTTCTTT. It codes for CSVAMNTEAFF. The chain combines TRBV29-1 with TRBJ1-1; D unclear. This CDR3 region has 11 residues. Germline loops: CDR1 SQVTM, CDR2 ANQGSEA. V lost 6 bases, J lost 0 bases, and 5 bases lay in between.

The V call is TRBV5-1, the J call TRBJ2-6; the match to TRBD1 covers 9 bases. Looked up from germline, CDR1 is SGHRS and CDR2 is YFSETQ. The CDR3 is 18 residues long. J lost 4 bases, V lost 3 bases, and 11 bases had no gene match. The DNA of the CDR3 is TGCGCCAGCAGCTATTACCCGGGACAGGGAACCGGGGCCAACGTCCTGACTTTC. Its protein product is CASSYYPGQGTGANVLTF.

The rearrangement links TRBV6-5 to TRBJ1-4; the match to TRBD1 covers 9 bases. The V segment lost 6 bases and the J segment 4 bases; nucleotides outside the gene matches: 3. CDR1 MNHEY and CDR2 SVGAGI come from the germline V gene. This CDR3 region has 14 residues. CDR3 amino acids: CASSWTGVNEKLFF. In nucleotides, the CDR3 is TGTGCCAGCAGCTGGACAGGGGTTAATGAAAAACTGTTTTTT.

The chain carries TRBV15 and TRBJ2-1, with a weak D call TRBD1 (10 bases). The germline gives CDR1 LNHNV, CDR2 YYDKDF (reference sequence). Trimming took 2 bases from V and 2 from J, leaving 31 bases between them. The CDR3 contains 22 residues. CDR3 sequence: CATSRTGTGVGIAGDTYNEQFF. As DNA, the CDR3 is TGTGCCACCAGCAGAACCGGGACAGGGGTTGGAATAGCGGGGGATACCTACAATGAGCAGTTCTTC.